The 22 T cell receptor beta chains presented below share a single source sample, sequenced in a study of molecular identifiers for immune sequencing clone quantification. A single record per CDR3 protein comes from TCRdb applying MiXCR to the PCR reads. The repertoire has approximately 680,000 distinct CDR3 sequences, 25% of them found once; the top ten carry about 0.84%. Material for sequencing was naive CD8+ T cells from blood, with Jurkat cell RNA spiked in. The subset: FACS-sorted CD8+CD4-CCR7+CD45RA+ naive T cells. The origin of the receptors is a human donor in good health. Some libraries in this study had Jurkat cell RNA spiked in.

This chain connects TRBV6-5 to TRBJ2-2, with 7 nucleotides matching TRBD2. Germline CDR1 and CDR2: MNHEY and SVGAGI. The J segment lost 7 bases and the V segment lost 6 bases, leaving 11 bases of the junction unmatched. The CDR3 has 15 amino acids. The CDR3 region has the DNA TGTGCCAGCAGGATCCTAGCCCGGGGGGACGGGGAGCTGTTTTTT. As protein: CASRILARGDGELFF.

This clonotype was detected a few times. V gene TRBV30 combines with J gene TRBJ2-5; D is unresolved. This CDR3 spans 13 amino acids. The V end was cut by 3 bases, the J end by 5 bases, with 13 bases between. Germline V CDR1 and CDR2: GTSNPN, SVGIG (reference sequence). CDR3 DNA: TGTGCCTGGAGCCCTCGAAGGTGGGAGACCCAGTACTTC. It codes for CAWSPRRWETQYF. Using reference TRBV30 and TRBJ2-5 for the parts outside the CDR3, the full variable domain is SQTIHQWPATLVQPVGSPLSLECTVEGTSNPNLYWYRQAAGRGLQLLFYSVGIGQISSEVPQNLSASRPQDRQFILSSKKLLLSDSGFYLCAWSPRRWETQYFGPGTRLLVL.

The rearrangement links TRBV19 to TRBJ1-5, with no clear D. The CDR3 is 14 amino acids. Germline CDR1 and CDR2: LNHDA and SQIVND (reference sequence). V was clipped by 5 bases and J by 4 bases, with 12 bases between them. CDR3: CASSAPIPNQPQHF. The CDR3 DNA is TGTGCCAGTAGTGCCCCGATCCCTAATCAGCCCCAGCATTTT.

This clonotype was seen only a few times. This CDR3 is CSAIGEGGPADTQYF. The CDR3 DNA reads as TGCAGTGCCATAGGGGAGGGAGGCCCAGCGGATACGCAGTATTTT. The chain is built from TRBV20-1 and TRBJ2-3, with 7 bases fitting TRBD2. The J segment lost 6 bases and the V segment lost 6 bases, leaving 15 bases of the junction unmatched. Germline assignment: CDR1 DFQATT and CDR2 SNEGSKA (reference sequence). The length of the CDR3 is 15 residues.

This clonotype showed up many times. V and J are TRBV4-3 and TRBJ1-4; 9 bases are a match to TRBD1. V shed 5 bases and J 6 bases; nucleotides not matched to a gene: 7. The V gene's germline CDR1 is LGHNA and CDR2 YSLEER. The CDR3 loop spans 15 amino acids. CDR3 sequence reads: CASSTTGGGDEKLFF. In DNA, the CDR3 is TGCGCCAGCAGCACTACAGGGGGCGGTGATGAAAAACTGTTTTTT.

The rearrangement uses TRBV27 and TRBJ2-2, with D unresolved. The CDR3 totals 18 residues. CDR1 is MNHEY, CDR2 SMNVEV, per germline (reference sequence). With 5 bases removed from V and 4 bases from J, the gap between germline ends came to 23 bases. As DNA, the CDR3 is TGTGCCAGCAGTACCCCTCGGAGCGACGGTCGGTCCACCGGGGAGCTGTTTTTT. The encoded protein is CASSTPRSDGRSTGELFF.

At least ten counts were recorded for this clonotype. This sequence joins TRBV12-3 or TRBV12-4 and TRBJ2-7; 9 bases fit TRBD1. V lost 1 base to trimming and J lost 1 base; unmatched junction nucleotides: 2. CDR3 length: 15 amino acids. CDR3 region: CASSLEGTGSYEQYF. DNA for the CDR3: TGTGCCAGCAGTTTAGAGGGGACAGGGTCCTACGAGCAGTACTTC.

This clonotype was found many times. DNA of the CDR3: TGTGCCAGGAGGGGGGTTCTAGTGGGGACCCAGTACTTC. This encodes CARRGVLVGTQYF. The chain employs TRBV28 and TRBJ2-5, with D possibly being TRBD1 or TRBD2 (6 bases each). CDR1 is MDHEN, CDR2 SYDVKM, per germline. There are 13 residues in the CDR3. V dropped 9 bases and J dropped 7 bases, with 18 bases sitting between them.

There are many counts of this clonotype. J is TRBJ2-2 and V is TRBV14; the D is unclear. Trimming removed 0 bases from V and 3 bases from J, with 5 bases in between. The germline gives CDR1 SGHDN, CDR2 FVKESK. This CDR3 has 14 amino acids. CDR3 nucleotides: TGTGCCAGCAGCCAAGATTGGTACACCGGGGAGCTGTTTTTT. This translates into CASSQDWYTGELFF.

Comments on this clonotype: This sequence may be a read error, since a much larger clone differs from it by one base. The V call is TRBV28, the J call TRBJ2-7; TRBD1 might be the D (6 bases). The CDR3 consists of 14 residues. Per germline, CDR1 MDHEN and CDR2 SYDVKM. The CDR3 sequence: CAGSLTGNAYEQYF. CDR3 bases: TGTGCCGGCAGTTTAACAGGGAACGCCTACGAGCAGTACTTC.

There are many counts of this clonotype. The rearrangement links TRBV29-1 to TRBJ1-1, with 8 bases lining up with TRBD1. V dropped 0 bases and J dropped 5; count of bases not matched to a gene: 14. The CDR3 has 17 residues. Germline V lookup: CDR1 SQVTM, CDR2 ANQGSEA. CDR3 amino acids: CSVEDLGVEQGGTEAFF. The CDR3 coding sequence is TGCAGCGTTGAAGATCTTGGGGTGGAACAGGGGGGAACTGAAGCTTTCTTT. Looking up the rest from reference TRBV29-1 and TRBJ1-1 gives the full variable domain: SAVISQKPSRDICQRGTSLTIQCQVDSQVTMMFWYRQQPGQSLTLIATANQGSEATYESGFVIDKFPISRPNLTFSTLTVSNMSPEDSSIYLCSVEDLGVEQGGTEAFFGQGTRLTVV.

This clonotype was observed a handful of times. This chain uses TRBV5-6 with TRBJ1-1, with unresolved D. Germline-derived CDR1 and CDR2 are SGHDT and YYEEEE. The CDR3 has 14 amino acids. V was cut by 1 base and J by 1 base, with 8 bases left in between. The DNA for the CDR3 is TGTGCCAGCAGCTTGTCAAACGGGAACACTGAAGCTTTCTTT. Translation gives CASSLSNGNTEAFF.

This clonotype was counted at least ten times. The rearrangement uses TRBV27 and TRBJ2-7; D possibly matches TRBD1 or TRBD2 (6 bases each). V lost 5 bases, J lost 6 bases, and 26 bases lay in between. Germline CDR1 reads MNHEY; CDR2 reads SMNVEV (reference sequence). The CDR3 has 17 residues. The CDR3: CASSQRRGLGTQGEQYF. As DNA, the CDR3 is TGTGCCAGCAGTCAAAGAAGGGGACTCGGGACACAGGGCGAGCAGTACTTC.

In regard to this clonotype: Possible read error: a much larger clone is one base away. The CDR3 does not close with the conserved phenylalanine or tryptophan, likely indicating a read error. This chain connects TRBV2 to TRBJ2-7; D is unresolved. The germline CDR1 and CDR2 sequences are SNHLY and FYNNEI. The ends were cut back, 3 bases at V and 0 bases at J, with 9 bases in the middle. This CDR3 has 14 amino acids. The CDR3 coding sequence is TGTGCCAGCAGTGAGCAGATAAGCTCCTACGAGCAGTACTTG. Its translation is CASSEQISSYEQYL.

About this clonotype itself: This may arise from a read error, as a much more abundant clone is one base away. Without the conserved terminal phenylalanine or tryptophan, this CDR3 likely stems from a read error. The rearrangement joins TRBV7-2 to TRBJ1-3; D is undetermined. Germline loops: CDR1 SGHTA, CDR2 FQGNSA. V lost 5 bases and J 0 bases, leaving 8 bases between the germline ends. CDR3 length equals 14 residues. The chain's CDR3 is CASSPPGSGNTIYS. The CDR3 DNA is TGTGCCAGCAGCCCCCCCGGCTCTGGAAACACCATATATTCT.

This clonotype was observed a few times. The chain joins TRBV30 to TRBJ2-5; 11 positions match TRBD1. From germline, CDR1 is GTSNPN and CDR2 SVGIG (reference sequence). The CDR3 extends over 14 amino acids. The V gene end was trimmed by 1 base and the J gene end by 4 bases; junction bases not matched to a gene: 2. CDR3 coding DNA: TGTGCCTGGAGTGGGGACAGGGGGTCAGAGACCCAGTACTTC. Translation gives CAWSGDRGSETQYF.

This chain links TRBV4-1 with TRBJ2-3, with D possibly being TRBD2 (5 bases). Trimming took 1 base from V and 4 from J, leaving 18 bases between them. CDR3 length equals 17 residues. Looked up from germline, CDR1 is MGHRA and CDR2 is YSYEKL. The CDR3: CASSQGTRAGLPDTQYF. For the CDR3, the DNA is TGCGCCAGCAGCCAAGGGACGCGGGCAGGCTTACCAGATACGCAGTATTTT.

Comment on this clonotype: A much more abundant neighbour one base away suggests this may be a read error. The chain recombines TRBV6-2 or TRBV6-3 with TRBJ2-2, with D possibly being TRBD1 (5 bases). The length of the CDR3 is 16 residues. From germline, CDR1 is MNHEY and CDR2 SVGEGT. V was clipped by 3 bases and J by 0 bases, with 11 bases between them. CDR3 bases: TGTGCCAGCAGTTATTATGGACACGCGAACACCGGGGAGCTGTTTTTT. Its protein product is CASSYYGHANTGELFF.

Concerning this clonotype itself: This may be a read error, as it is one base from a much larger clone. This rearrangement joins TRBV5-3 to TRBJ2-5; 7 bases agree with TRBD2. TRBV5-3 is noted as an ORF with a role that remains uncertain. The CDR3 is 16 amino acids. V was clipped by 8 bases and J by 5 bases; unmatched bases: 18. The CDR3 loop is CASSPGGGVIKETQYF. In nucleotides, the CDR3 is TGTGCCAGCAGCCCGGGAGGAGGGGTTATCAAGGAGACCCAGTACTTC.

The V call is TRBV19, the J call TRBJ2-1; the D is unclear. Per the germline V gene, CDR1 is LNHDA and CDR2 is SQIVND (reference sequence). The CDR3 consists of 13 residues. V dropped 5 bases and J dropped 0 bases, with 5 bases sitting between them. DNA for the CDR3: TGTGCCAGTAGTGAAAGCTCCTACAATGAGCAGTTCTTC. Protein sequence: CASSESSYNEQFF.

This chain uses TRBV5-1 with TRBJ1-4; no clear D gene. Germline V lookup: CDR1 SGHRS, CDR2 YFSETQ. The V gene lost 0 bases and the J gene lost 0 bases, with 9 bases spanning the gap. The CDR3 consists of 16 residues. CDR3 DNA: TGCGCCAGCAGCTTGGACGGACTTGCAACTAATGAAAAACTGTTTTTT. This gives the protein CASSLDGLATNEKLFF.

The CDR3 reads CASSQGEGRYEQYF. In DNA form, the CDR3 reads TGCGCCAGCAGCCAAGGGGAGGGGCGCTACGAGCAGTACTTC. The J gene is TRBJ2-7, the V gene TRBV4-3, with 7 bases fitting TRBD2. The CDR3 extends over 14 amino acids. After removal of 1 base from V and 3 bases from J, the junction contained 3 bases not matched to a gene. Germline CDR1 reads LGHNA; CDR2 reads YSLEER.